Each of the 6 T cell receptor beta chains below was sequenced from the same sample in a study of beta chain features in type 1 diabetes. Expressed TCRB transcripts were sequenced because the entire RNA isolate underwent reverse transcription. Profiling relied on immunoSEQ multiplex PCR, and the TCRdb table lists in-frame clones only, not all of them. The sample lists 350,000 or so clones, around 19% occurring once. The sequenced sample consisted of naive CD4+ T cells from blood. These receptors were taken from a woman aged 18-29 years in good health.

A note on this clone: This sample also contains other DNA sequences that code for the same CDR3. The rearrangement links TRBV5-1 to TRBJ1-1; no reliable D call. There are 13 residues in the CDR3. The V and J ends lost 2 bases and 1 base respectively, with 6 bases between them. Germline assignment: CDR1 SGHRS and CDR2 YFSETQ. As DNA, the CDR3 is TGCGCCAGCAGCTTAGCCGGGAACACTGAAGCTTTCTTT. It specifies CASSLAGNTEAFF. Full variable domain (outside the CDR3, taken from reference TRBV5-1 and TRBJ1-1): KAGVTQTPRYLIKTRGQQVTLSCSPISGHRSVSWYQQTPGQGLQFLFEYFSETQRNKGNFPGRFSGRQFSNSRSEMNVSTLELGDSALYLCASSLAGNTEAFFGQGTRLTVV.

DNA of the CDR3: TGTGCCAGCAGCGTAGATGCGGGGCGCGGTGGAAACACCATATATTTT. Its translation: CASSVDAGRGGNTIYF. The chain uses TRBV9 and TRBJ1-3; maybe TRBD1 (5 bases). The CDR3 is 16 residues long. Trimming removed 0 bases at V and 3 bases at J, with 13 bases between. Germline V gene lookup returns CDR1 SGDLS and CDR2 YYNGEE.

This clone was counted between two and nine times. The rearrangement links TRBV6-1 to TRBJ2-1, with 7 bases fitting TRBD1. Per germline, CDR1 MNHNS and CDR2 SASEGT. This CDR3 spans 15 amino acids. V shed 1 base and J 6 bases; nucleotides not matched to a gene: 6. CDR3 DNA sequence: TGTGCCAGCAGTGAAGGACAGGGTCCCTTCAATGAGCAGTTCTTC. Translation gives CASSEGQGPFNEQFF.

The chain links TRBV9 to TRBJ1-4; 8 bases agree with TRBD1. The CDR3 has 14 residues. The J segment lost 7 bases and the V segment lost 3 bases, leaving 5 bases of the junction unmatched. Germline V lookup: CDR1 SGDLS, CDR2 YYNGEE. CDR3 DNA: TGTGCCAGCAGCGGGAGGACAGGGCTTGAAAAACTGTTTTTT. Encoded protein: CASSGRTGLEKLFF.

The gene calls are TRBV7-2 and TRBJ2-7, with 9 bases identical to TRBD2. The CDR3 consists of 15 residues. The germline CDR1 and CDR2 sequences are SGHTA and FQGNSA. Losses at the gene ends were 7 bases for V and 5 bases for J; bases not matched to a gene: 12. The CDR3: CASTLWGLASNEQYF. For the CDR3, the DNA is TGTGCCAGCACCCTGTGGGGACTAGCTTCGAACGAGCAGTACTTC.

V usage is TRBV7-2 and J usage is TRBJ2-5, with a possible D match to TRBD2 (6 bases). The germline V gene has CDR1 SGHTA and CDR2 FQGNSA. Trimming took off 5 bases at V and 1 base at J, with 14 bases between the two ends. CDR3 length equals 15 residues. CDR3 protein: CASSPRIGGQETQYF. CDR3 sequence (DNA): TGTGCCAGCAGCCCTAGAATCGGGGGCCAAGAGACCCAGTACTTC.